What follows are 18 T cell receptor beta chains derived from one specimen sequenced in a study of T cell clonotyping in hematopoietic cell transplantation. This table comes from immunoSEQ multiplex PCR, and its TCRdb copy is limited to in-frame clones, with some not included. The sample yields over 45,000 clones, around 86% seen once. The sample's time point: recipient sample about 28 days before transplant, after cytoreduction. This specimen was peripheral blood mononuclear cells, taken before stem cell transplant. The receptor set was obtained from a man between 60 and 75 years old with biphenotypic leukemia. Some clones in this sample may be carry-over from other donors' samples.

This chain uses TRBV4-1 with TRBJ2-1, with 12 bases aligning to TRBD2. This CDR3 has 16 residues. V was clipped by 3 bases and J by 3 bases; unmatched bases: 3. Germline V lookup: CDR1 MGHRA, CDR2 YSYEKL. For the CDR3, the DNA is TGCGCCAGCAGCCAGTCTAGCGGGAGGGTCTACAATGAGCAGTTCTTC. This codes for CASSQSSGRVYNEQFF.

The chain couples TRBV29-1 to TRBJ2-5; D gene unclear. V lost 3 bases to trimming and J lost 4 bases, with 12 bases between them. CDR3 size: 13 residues. Germline lookup yields CDR1 SQVTM and CDR2 ANQGSEA. The CDR3 region is CSVEGLGRETQYF. Written as DNA, the CDR3 is TGCAGCGTTGAGGGCCTAGGGCGAGAGACCCAGTACTTC.

The chain employs TRBV28 and TRBJ2-1; either TRBD1 or TRBD2 may supply D (5 bases each). The CDR3 contains 14 residues. Looked up from germline, CDR1 is MDHEN and CDR2 is SYDVKM. The V and J ends lost 10 bases and 3 bases respectively, with 16 bases between them. DNA for the CDR3: TGTGCCACCGGGGTATCGGGGCTCTACAATGAGCAGTTCTTC. It codes for CATGVSGLYNEQFF.

V usage is TRBV6-5 and J usage is TRBJ1-2; D may be TRBD1 (6 bases). Germline assignment: CDR1 MNHEY and CDR2 SVGAGI. This CDR3 is built from 12 residues. V was shortened by 6 bases and J by 4 bases, with 9 bases between the two germline ends. The CDR3 bases are TGTGCCAGCAGAGGACAGATCTATGGCTACACCTTC. Encoded protein: CASRGQIYGYTF.

This clone was observed a single time. The chain joins TRBV28 to TRBJ1-3; no firm D call. V gave up 5 bases and J gave up 7 bases, with 21 bases separating them. The CDR3 contains 16 residues. The germline V gene encodes CDR1 MDHEN and CDR2 SYDVKM. The CDR3 reads CASSGDPGTVGNTIYF. CDR3 DNA: TGTGCCAGCAGTGGTGACCCCGGAACGGTTGGGAACACCATATATTTT.

This chain joins TRBV11-2 and TRBJ2-7, with 7 bases matching TRBD2. V lost 1 base and J lost 2; bases outside the gene matches: 2. Looked up from germline, CDR1 is SGHAT and CDR2 is FQNNGV. The CDR3 totals 14 residues. The CDR3: CASSLAGGPYEQYF. CDR3 DNA sequence: TGTGCCAGCAGCTTAGCGGGAGGCCCCTACGAGCAGTACTTC.

The chain combines TRBV2 with TRBJ1-5; D gene unclear. The V end lost 1 base, the J end lost 6 bases, and 7 bases lay between the germline ends. In germline, CDR1 is SNHLY, CDR2 FYNNEI. CDR3 size: 13 residues. The CDR3 nucleotides are TGTGCCAGCAGTGAAGGTAGAATTCAGCCCCAGCATTTT. Protein: CASSEGRIQPQHF.

The chain carries TRBV7-9 and TRBJ2-3; TRBD1 is a possible D gene (5 bases). CDR3 length: 17 residues. CDR1 is SEHNR, CDR2 FQNEAQ, per germline (reference sequence). The V end lost 1 base, the J end lost 2 bases, and 16 bases lay between the germline ends. The CDR3, as DNA: TGTGCCAGCAGCTTAGTTGACAGAGGTCCTCACACAGATACGCAGTATTTT. This translates into CASSLVDRGPHTDTQYF. Full variable domain (outside the CDR3, taken from reference TRBV7-9 and TRBJ2-3): DTGVSQNPRHKITKRGQNVTFRCDPISEHNRLYWYRQTLGQGPEFLTYFQNEAQLEKSRLLSDRFSAERPKGSFSTLEIQRTEQGDSAMYLCASSLVDRGPHTDTQYFGPGTRLTVL.

This chain links TRBV28 with TRBJ1-5; the D gene is possibly TRBD1 (5 bases). Germline loops: CDR1 MDHEN, CDR2 SYDVKM. With 9 bases removed from V and 4 bases from J, the gap between germline ends came to 13 bases. The CDR3 covers 13 residues. Written as DNA, the CDR3 is TGTGCCAGTTGCAGGGTCCCGAATCAGCCCCAGCATTTT. It encodes CASCRVPNQPQHF.

This rearrangement joins TRBV7-3 to TRBJ2-7; no clear D. Trimming left V 0 bases short and J 6 bases short, with 9 bases between. The length of the CDR3 is 13 residues. CDR1 is SGHTA and CDR2 is FQGTGA in the germline V gene. The CDR3 sequence is CASSLTVGAEQYF. The CDR3 nucleotides are TGTGCCAGCAGCTTAACTGTAGGCGCCGAGCAGTACTTC.

This clone was observed a handful of times. This chain uses TRBV6-1 with TRBJ1-1, with D hard to call. The CDR3 has 12 residues. The germline V and J ends were trimmed by 8 bases and 3 bases, with 10 bases remaining between them. The V gene's germline CDR1 is MNHNS and CDR2 SASEGT. The CDR3 reads CASGLTYTEAFF. The CDR3 coding sequence is TGTGCCAGCGGTTTGACATACACTGAAGCTTTCTTT.

The CDR3 region has the DNA TGTGCCAGCGGCCCAGGGAGATGGTATCAGCCCCAGCATTTT. Its protein is CASGPGRWYQPQHF. The chain carries TRBV9 and TRBJ1-5; possible D gene TRBD1, 5 bases. The CDR3 has 14 amino acids. Trimming removed 7 bases at V and 5 bases at J, with 16 bases between. The germline V gene encodes CDR1 SGDLS and CDR2 YYNGEE.

This clone was observed a handful of times. V gene TRBV5-4 combines with J gene TRBJ1-2, with 8 bases lining up with TRBD1. Per germline, CDR1 SGHNT and CDR2 YYREEE (reference sequence). The CDR3 totals 14 residues. Trimming at V came to 0 bases and at J to 5 bases, leaving 3 bases not matched to a gene. The CDR3 DNA is TGTGCCAGCAGCTTGGGACAGGGGCTATATGGCTACACCTTC. Protein sequence: CASSLGQGLYGYTF.

Of note for this clone: A junction end diverges from the germline sequence, so it may reflect a read error. The gene calls are TRBV7-7 and TRBJ2-5, with TRBD2 identical over 7 bases. Germline V gives CDR1 SSHAT, CDR2 FNYEAQ (reference sequence). The CDR3 is 16 amino acids. The CDR3 loop reads CASSQLIGGIGETQYF. The CDR3 DNA reads TGTGCTAGCAGCCAATTAATCGGGGGGATAGGGGAGACCCAGTACTTC.

V is TRBV19 and J is TRBJ2-2; D remains ambiguous. V was shortened by 0 bases and J by 4 bases, with 12 bases between the two germline ends. The CDR3 length is 16 residues. Germline values: CDR1 LNHDA, CDR2 SQIVND (reference sequence). CDR3 amino acids: CASSIDGTPFTGELFF. CDR3 in DNA: TGTGCCAGTAGTATAGACGGTACCCCCTTCACCGGGGAGCTGTTTTTT.

The rearrangement links TRBV4-1 to TRBJ2-7; 7 nucleotides match TRBD1. Germline-derived CDR1 and CDR2 are MGHRA and YSYEKL. The CDR3 length is 15 residues. Trimming at V came to 2 bases and at J to 3 bases, leaving 7 bases not matched to a gene. In DNA form, the CDR3 reads TGCGCCAGCAGCCAATCGGACAGGACAATCTACGAGCAGTACTTC. Translated: CASSQSDRTIYEQYF.

The rearrangement joins TRBV27 to TRBJ1-2, with D unclear. CDR1 and CDR2 from the germline V gene are MNHEY and SMNVEV (reference sequence). This CDR3 spans 15 amino acids. Trimming pared 6 bases from V and 4 bases from J, leaving 18 bases between. The CDR3 DNA reads TGTGCCAGCAGCCCTCTTCCCCAGGAACGCTATGGCTACACCTTC. Its translation is CASSPLPQERYGYTF.

This clone was counted a few times. The chain carries TRBV6-1 and TRBJ1-4; 10 nucleotides line up with TRBD1. This CDR3 is 14 amino acids long. The J segment lost 7 bases and the V segment lost 10 bases, leaving 9 bases of the junction unmatched. Germline CDR1 MNHNS, CDR2 SASEGT. The CDR3 coding sequence is TGTGCCATCCAAAGACAGGGGGCGCGTGAAAAACTGTTTTTT. Translation gives CAIQRQGAREKLFF.